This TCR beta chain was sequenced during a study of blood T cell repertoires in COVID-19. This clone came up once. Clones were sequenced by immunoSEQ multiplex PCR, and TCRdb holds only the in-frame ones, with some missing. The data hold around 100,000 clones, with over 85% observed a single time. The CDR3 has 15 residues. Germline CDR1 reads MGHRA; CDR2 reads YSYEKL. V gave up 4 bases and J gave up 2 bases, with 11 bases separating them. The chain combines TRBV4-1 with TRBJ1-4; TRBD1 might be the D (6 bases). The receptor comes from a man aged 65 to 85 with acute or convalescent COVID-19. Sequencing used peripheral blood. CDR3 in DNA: TGCGCCAGCAGCCCCACTCAGGGGACTAATGAAAAACTGTTTTTT. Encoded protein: CASSPTQGTNEKLFF.